This T cell receptor beta chain comes out of a study of blood T cell repertoires in COVID-19 (TCRdb year 2020). Background on the whole study: The collaborator samples originated in the United States, Italy and Spain and spanned the acute and convalescent phases of COVID-19. The repertoires were made available in a free public database intended to serve as a resource for research on the immune response to SARS-CoV-2. Where available, HLA class I and class II types were obtained from metadata supplied by the sample provider rather than from assay-based typing. Nearly every sample came with metadata listing a de-identified subject ID, COVID-19 status, age in years and sex. Samples came from the ongoing ImmuneRACE study (first 160 participants) plus 1,254 subjects from 6 global collaborators. Subjects who had been exposed to COVID-19, were actively infected with it, or had recovered from it provided the deeply sampled blood TCRbeta repertoires that made up the dataset. The prospective study material was composed of cDNA or gDNA derived from T cells, B-cell-depleted T cells, or PBMCs. Results the study describes overall, beyond this receptor: Clinical and demographic metadata were provided uncurated, with the amount varying by source and participant.

TCRbeta CDR3 regions were amplified from genomic DNA by means of the immunoSEQ Assay, a bias-controlled multiplex PCR. Under the source paper's analysis protocol: Within the assay, amplification of reference gene primers was used to estimate how many nucleated cells each sample contained. To quantify the absolute abundance of each unique TCRbeta CDR3 rearrangement, sequence reads were collapsed and filtered. For each sample, productive Simpson clonality was calculated as the square root of Simpson's diversity index over productive rearrangements. TCRdb stores this immuneACCESS table with in-frame sequences only. Part of the clones is absent; in the studies checked, under half of the shortfall reflects unresolved V genes, and no reason is known for the rest. V and J calls and clone size come straight from that table; D and trimming were deduced from the DNA. Recorded for this sample are about 280,000 clones; around 85% of them occurred a single time. Jointly, the top ten make up roughly 2.7% of the sample.

Enrolling through a virtual design, the prospective study's participants ranged in age from roughly 18 to 90 years and lived across around 25 United States geographic areas. Cohort assignment in the prospective study relied on participant-reported clinical history from a screening survey and a study questionnaire. For ImmuneRACE Cohort 3, a participant was defined as recovered based on two consecutive negative NP/OP PCR tests, clearance by a healthcare professional, or resolution of symptoms. In the prospective study, whole blood, serum and a nasopharyngeal or oropharyngeal swab were collected from each participant by mobile phlebotomists. Participants in the prospective study had the option to provide additional blood draws and questionnaires over a roughly 2-month period. Prospective study blood samples were shipped either frozen or at room temperature before DNA extraction. A word on this clone: No cognate antigen has been identified for it. Per-nucleotide qualities are absent, and no much larger clonotype sits a single base away.

Trimming at the junction amounts to 7 bases on V and 1 base on J, and the germline ends lie 12 bases apart. The CDR3 goes from the cysteine to the phenylalanine over 14 residues. The entry retains the CDR3 DNA only, 42 bases that are in frame from base 1. CDR1 and CDR2 are drawn from the germline V gene (reference sequence): SEHNR, FQNEAQ. The V and J segments used are TRBV7-9 and TRBJ2-3; the best D guess is TRBD1, with 5 bases matching. This TCR came from a woman aged 50 to 65 who had recovered from COVID-19. Sequencing was performed on PBMCs or T cells enriched from blood (not recorded which). The CDR3 protein sequence reads: CASILVGRTDTQYF. Read as DNA, the sequence is TGTGCCAGCATCCTGGTGGGGCGCACAGATACGCAGTATTTT.